Shown below are 27 T cell receptor beta chains from a single sample sequenced in a study of CD8+ T cells in alopecia areata. Reverse transcribed after extraction, RNA yielded cDNA as the sequencing template. TCRdb keeps only in-frame clones here, not all; method: immunoSEQ multiplex PCR. Singletons are absent from the sample, which has approximately 2,000 clones. The sequenced sample was lesional skin. These receptors originate from a C3H/HeJ mouse with alopecia areata. Mouse strain MHC haplotype: H2-k.

The sample holds many counts of this clone. The genes are named according to mouse. The CDR3 end falls 4 residues outside the read, so it is completed with the germline J gene. The chain joins TRBV5 to TRBJ1-1; perhaps TRBD1 as D (6 bases). Between the trimmed V and J ends, which lost 0 bases and 0 bases, there was a span of 8 bases. Per germline, CDR1 LGHNA and CDR2 YNLKQL (reference sequence). There are 15 residues in the CDR3. The sequenced CDR3 bases are TGTGCCAGCAGCCAAGAGGGGGCCTCAAACACA. It codes for CASSQEGASNT. The whole CDR3 is CASSQEGASNTEVFF.

Points on this clone: The genes and germline here are from mouse. Sequencing ends 4 residues short of the CDR3 end; the germline J gene provides the rest. The chain uses TRBV13-1 and TRBJ2-3, with D hard to call. Looked up from germline, CDR1 is NSHNY and CDR2 is SYGAGN. Between the trimmed V and J ends, which lost 0 bases and 1 base, there was a span of 3 bases. The CDR3 extends over 13 amino acids. The sequenced CDR3 bases are TGTGCCAGCAGTGATGTGGGTGCAGAA. Translation gives CASSDVGAE. The entire CDR3 protein is CASSDVGAETLYF.

In this sample, this clone turned up many times. Genes and germline come from the mouse. The CDR3 goes on 4 residues after the read ends, and that part is filled in from the germline J gene. The chain couples TRBV13-1 to TRBJ2-3, with TRBD1 matching over 9 bases. The J segment lost 3 bases and the V segment lost 0 bases, leaving 2 bases of the junction unmatched. Germline V CDR1 and CDR2: NSHNY, SYGAGN. CDR3 length: 15 residues. CDR3 bases read: TGTGCCAGCAGTGATGTGGGACAGGGAGCAGAA. Protein: CASSDVGQGAE. The entire CDR3 protein reads CASSDVGQGAETLYF.

This clone appeared many times. Gene names and germline match the mouse. The read falls 4 residues short of the CDR3 end, and the missing part is taken from the germline J gene. This rearrangement joins TRBV15 to TRBJ2-1, with 8 positions matching TRBD2. The CDR3 loop spans 16 amino acids. The germline CDR1 and CDR2 sequences are SGHND and FRSKSL. V was pared by 2 bases and J by 0 bases, with 3 bases of the junction left unmatched. This chain's CDR3 is CASSLLGGGNYAEQFF. CDR3 DNA, as far as it was read: TGTGCCAGCAGTTTATTGGGGGGGGGTAACTATGCT.

The sample holds many counts of this clone. Gene names follow the mouse nomenclature. The CDR3 goes on 4 residues after the read ends, and that part is filled in from the germline J gene. J is TRBJ2-7 and V is TRBV14; 7 positions agree with TRBD2. This CDR3 spans 14 amino acids. Germline V gene lookup returns CDR1 SGHDT and CDR2 FRDEAV. V gave up 5 bases and J gave up 0 bases; unmatched junction bases: 5. CDR3 region: CASSPLGVSYEQYF. CDR3 DNA, as far as it was read: TGTGCCAGCAGCCCTCTGGGGGTCTCCTAT.

Many counts were recorded for this clone. TCRdb and the translated DNA give different amino acids at residue 12; the protein presented here is the one translated from the DNA. These gene names are mouse names. The CDR3 is cut off 3 residues early in the read; its end comes from the germline J gene. The chain joins TRBV29 to TRBJ1-3; possibly TRBD1 for D (5 bases). Deletions cut 5 bases from V and 4 bases from J, with 15 bases between. Per germline, CDR1 MSHET and CDR2 SYDVDS. This CDR3 contains 15 residues. The DNA read from the CDR3 is TGTGCTAGCAGTCCCCGAGCAGGGAGGGGAAATACG. The encoded protein is CASSPRAGRGNT. The full CDR3 is CASSPRAGRGNTLYF.

This clone was seen a handful of times. Mouse gene names and germline throughout. The read is 4 residues too short to cover the CDR3 end, so that end is filled in from the germline J gene. This chain connects TRBV13-2 to TRBJ2-7; TRBD1 aligns across 9 bases. Germline CDR1 and CDR2: NNHNN and SYGAGS (reference sequence). The CDR3 spans 15 residues. The V gene end was trimmed by 0 bases and the J gene end by 2 bases; junction bases not matched to a gene: 3. The DNA read from the CDR3 is TGTGCCAGCGGTGATGCGACAGGGGGACCCTAT. Protein: CASGDATGGPY. The whole CDR3 protein is CASGDATGGPYEQYF.

This clone was counted at least ten times. The germline and genes are mouse ones. The read falls 4 residues short of the CDR3 end, and the missing part is taken from the germline J gene. The chain employs TRBV13-2 and TRBJ2-1; D perhaps matches TRBD2 (6 bases). Germline CDR1 reads NNHNN; CDR2 reads SYGAGS (reference sequence). Trimming took off 2 bases at V and 1 base at J, with 7 bases between the two ends. The CDR3 sequence is 14 residues long. The CDR3: CASGEWGNYAEQFF. Partial CDR3 DNA: TGTGCCAGCGGTGAGTGGGGGAACTATGCT.

In its sample, this clone was seen a few times. A far larger clone is one nucleotide away, so this likely arose from a read error. Gene names and germline match the mouse. The CDR3 end lies 4 residues beyond the end of the read and is filled in from the germline J gene. J is TRBJ2-4 and V is TRBV13-3; perhaps TRBD1 as D (6 bases). The CDR3 runs 12 residues. Germline assignment: CDR1 NNHDY and CDR2 SYVADS. The sequenced part of the CDR3 DNA is TGTGCCAGCACGCGCAGGGGAAAC. It is translated as CASTRRGN. The complete CDR3 protein is CASTRRGNTLYF.

Worth noting for this clone: Gene names and germline match the mouse. CDR3 region: CASSVGTGPAENTLYF. CDR3 DNA, as far as it was read: TGTGCCAGCAGCGTCGGGACTGGGCCCGCGGAGAAC. This chain connects TRBV14 to TRBJ2-4; 9 bases fit TRBD2. The CDR3 end lies 4 residues beyond the end of the read and is filled in from the germline J gene. CDR1 and CDR2 (germline): SGHDT, FRDEAV. This CDR3 has 16 residues.

To note about this clone: Genes and germline come from the mouse. The read comes to an end 4 residues before the CDR3 does, leaving the germline J gene to fill in the end. The V call is TRBV19, the J call TRBJ2-4; TRBD2 matches at 9 bases. There are 16 residues in the CDR3. Trimming at V came to 4 bases and at J to 2 bases, leaving 8 bases not matched to a gene. Per germline, CDR1 FNHDT and CDR2 SITEND (reference sequence). This chain's CDR3 is CASSDDLGGAQNTLYF. The part of the CDR3 DNA that was read is TGTGCCAGCAGTGATGACCTGGGGGGGGCTCAAAAC.

In this sample, this clone is medium-sized. Gene and germline names: mouse. The missing CDR3 end, 4 residues past where the read stops, is filled in from the germline J gene. V usage is TRBV13-3 and J usage is TRBJ2-5; no firm D call. V was trimmed by 4 bases and J by 3 bases, leaving 6 bases between them. Germline V gene lookup returns CDR1 NNHDY and CDR2 SYVADS. CDR3 length: 12 residues. The CDR3 protein is CASSPRQDTQYF. The sequenced CDR3 bases are TGTGCCAGCAGTCCCAGACAAGAC.

This clone has at least ten counts. Mouse names are used for the genes. Read data end 4 residues before the CDR3 end; the end is taken from the germline J gene. The chain is built from TRBV13-1 and TRBJ2-7; 7 bases are a match to TRBD1. The CDR3 is 13 residues long. Germline values: CDR1 NSHNY, CDR2 SYGAGN. The CDR3 region is CASRPPGQYEQYF. The part of the CDR3 DNA that was read is TGTGCCAGCAGGCCCCCGGGACAGTAT.

The table lists this clone with a few counts. The gene names here belong to mouse. From the germline J gene comes the end of the CDR3, since the read stops 4 residues before it. The gene calls are TRBV29 and TRBJ1-4; no reliable D call. V lost 8 bases to trimming and J lost 3 bases, with 13 bases between them. The CDR3 extends over 14 amino acids. CDR1 is MSHET and CDR2 is SYDVDS in the germline V gene. This chain's CDR3 is CASVRQSANERLFF. Partial CDR3 DNA: TGTGCTAGCGTCCGACAAAGTGCCAACGAA.

This clone was observed many times. Genes here carry mouse names. The read falls 4 residues short of the CDR3 end, and the missing part is taken from the germline J gene. The genes are TRBV1 and TRBJ2-4, with unresolved D. CDR3 length: 12 residues. Germline V gives CDR1 NSQYPW, CDR2 LRSPGD (reference sequence). The CDR3 reads CTCSAVGNTLYF. The part of the CDR3 DNA that was read is TGCACCTGCAGTGCAGTGGGAAAC.

This clone is categorized as large (0.1 to 1%). Gene names are the mouse ones. Coverage ceases 4 residues before the CDR3 finishes, and the germline J gene fills in the end. This sequence joins TRBV12-2 and TRBJ2-4; 10 nucleotides align to TRBD1. Germline CDR1 and CDR2: SGHLS and HYDKME. There are 16 residues in the CDR3. Trimming removed 1 base from V and 0 bases from J; junction bases left unmatched: 3. The part of the CDR3 DNA that was read is TGTGCCAGCTCTCTGGGGACAGGGGAGAGTCAAAAC. This sequence encodes CASSLGTGESQN. The full CDR3 protein is CASSLGTGESQNTLYF.

The sample holds many counts of this clone. Gene names are mouse gene names. The read ends 4 residues early relative to the CDR3; the germline J gene fills the gap. The chain uses TRBV19 and TRBJ1-1, with D perhaps TRBD1 (6 bases). V gave up 4 bases and J gave up 3 bases, with 10 bases separating them. The CDR3 has 13 amino acids. Germline V gene sequence: CDR1 FNHDT, CDR2 SITEND (reference sequence). The sequenced part of the CDR3 DNA is TGTGCCAGCAGTCGGGACAAGGACACA. It codes for CASSRDKDT. From start to end, the CDR3 is CASSRDKDTEVFF.

This clone was observed at least ten times. Genes and germline are mouse. The CDR3 end is not reached by the read, which stops 4 residues before it; the germline J gene fills it in. The chain is built from TRBV13-3 and TRBJ2-1; 7 nucleotides match TRBD1. Germline V gene lookup returns CDR1 NNHDY and CDR2 SYVADS. The J segment lost 3 bases and the V segment lost 3 bases, leaving 6 bases of the junction unmatched. This CDR3 contains 15 residues. Partial CDR3 DNA: TGTGCCAGCAGTGGGGCAGGGGGAAGCTATGCT. Translated: CASSGAGGSYA. The entire CDR3 sequence reads CASSGAGGSYAEQFF.

This clone was counted at least ten times. Mouse germline and gene names are used. The read comes to an end 4 residues before the CDR3 does, leaving the germline J gene to fill in the end. The gene calls are TRBV29 and TRBJ2-1, with TRBD2 identical over 9 bases. The V segment lost 2 bases and the J segment 6 bases; nucleotides outside the gene matches: 2. In germline, CDR1 is MSHET, CDR2 SYDVDS. There are 14 residues in the CDR3. CDR3 DNA (partial): TGTGCTAGCAGTTTACAACTGGGGGGTGCT. Amino acids: CASSLQLGGA. The CDR3, in full, reads CASSLQLGGAEQFF.

The table lists this clone with a few counts. The protein listed by TCRdb differs at residue 7 from the translated DNA, so the DNA translation is shown. Germline and genes: mouse. The read ends 3 residues before the CDR3 terminus; that terminus is restored from the germline J gene. V is TRBV13-2 and J is TRBJ1-3; D not certain. Trimming shortened V by 7 bases and J by 4 bases, and 3 bases separated the two germline ends. Per the germline V gene, CDR1 is NNHNN and CDR2 is SYGAGS (reference sequence). The CDR3 spans 10 residues. The CDR3 spells CASRGNTLYF. The sequenced CDR3 bases are TGTGCCAGCAGGGGAAATACG.

By share, this clone ranks as medium-sized. The genes and germline here are from mouse. The read terminates 4 residues ahead of where the CDR3 ends, so the germline J gene completes it. The chain employs TRBV16 and TRBJ2-7; TRBD2 matches at 11 bases. Germline values: CDR1 SGHSA, CDR2 FRNQAP. The CDR3 runs to 15 residues. The sequenced CDR3 bases are TGTGCAAGCAGCTTAGAAAACTGGGGGGGCGAT. Its protein is CASSLENWGGD. The whole CDR3 sequence reads CASSLENWGGDEQYF.

This clone was recorded at least ten times. Germline and genes here are mouse. The read ends 4 residues early relative to the CDR3; the germline J gene fills the gap. The V call is TRBV5, the J call TRBJ2-4; 10 bases fit TRBD2. The CDR3 has 16 amino acids. The trim removed 3 bases at V and 3 bases at J, leaving 6 bases unmatched. Germline assignment: CDR1 LGHNA and CDR2 YNLKQL (reference sequence). The CDR3: CASSQTGGLVQNTLYF. CDR3 DNA, as far as it was read: TGTGCCAGCAGCCAGACTGGGGGGCTAGTGCAAAAC.

At least ten counts were recorded for this clone. Each gene name is a mouse one. The read stops 4 residues short of the end of the CDR3; the missing end is completed from the germline J gene. V gene TRBV13-3 combines with J gene TRBJ2-7; D not resolved. Germline V CDR1 and CDR2: NNHDY, SYVADS. The CDR3 loop spans 12 amino acids. V was trimmed by 5 bases and J by 0 bases, leaving 6 bases between them. The chain's CDR3 is CASRQSSYEQYF. The sequenced CDR3 bases are TGTGCCAGCAGACAGAGCTCCTAT.

In its sample, this clone ranks as large. Genes here carry mouse names. From the germline J gene comes the end of the CDR3, since the read stops 4 residues before it. The chain recombines TRBV13-3 with TRBJ1-1; the D gene is possibly TRBD1 (6 bases). Germline-derived CDR1 and CDR2 are NNHDY and SYVADS. This CDR3 spans 14 amino acids. CDR3: CASSDGLGGREVFF. The covered CDR3 bases are TGTGCCAGCAGTGATGGACTGGGGGGGCGA.

As regards this clone: The database protein in TCRdb disagrees with the DNA translation at residue 15; the sequence shown here was translated from the DNA. All gene names here are mouse names. The missing CDR3 end, 3 residues past where the read stops, is filled in from the germline J gene. This chain links TRBV12-2 with TRBJ1-3; 11 bases agree with TRBD1. Looked up from germline, CDR1 is SGHLS and CDR2 is HYDKME. The CDR3 totals 18 residues. Unmatched junction bases numbered 12, after V lost 6 bases and J lost 0 bases. CDR3 bases read: TGTGCCAGCGGTGAGGGGGACAGGGGGACCCATTCTGGAAATACG. It specifies CASGEGDRGTHSGNT. The whole CDR3 reads CASGEGDRGTHSGNTLYF.

This clone was seen repeatedly, ten times or more. Gene names and germline match the mouse. Sequencing ends 4 residues short of the CDR3 end; the germline J gene provides the rest. The chain recombines TRBV2 with TRBJ1-2, with D possibly TRBD1 on 6 matching bases. Germline V gene lookup returns CDR1 LGHNA and CDR2 YSYQKL. The CDR3 sequence is 15 residues long. Trimming removed 0 bases at V and 2 bases at J, with 10 bases between. CDR3 amino acids: CASSQDPGANSDYTF. The CDR3 DNA, read in part, is TGTGCCAGCAGCCAAGATCCAGGGGCGAACTCC.

This clone has a count of ten or more. These gene names are mouse names. The read terminates 4 residues before the CDR3 end, so the remaining end is supplied by the germline J gene. V is TRBV19 and J is TRBJ1-1; 9 positions agree with TRBD1. Per the germline V gene, CDR1 is FNHDT and CDR2 is SITEND (reference sequence). The CDR3 has 14 amino acids. V gave up 2 bases and J gave up 4 bases; unmatched junction bases: 3. Incomplete CDR3 DNA: TGTGCCAGCAGTATCTGGACAGGGGCCACA. Amino acid sequence: CASSIWTGAT. The entire CDR3 reads CASSIWTGATEVFF.